The present T cell receptor (beta chain) was sequenced within a study of regulatory T cells in long-lasting Graves disease. In the study overall: Treatment with antithyroid drugs for over 5 years, together with positive TSH receptor antibodies, meant persistent Graves' disease. Study-level results: There were preferences for TRBV28, TRBJ1-2 and TRBJ2-5 in persistent disease. Lower TCR diversity was seen in persistent Graves' patients than in newly diagnosed ones.

Relying on iRepertoire HTBI primers and Arm-PCR of CDR3 regions, the team built TCR beta libraries. TCRdb processed the multiplex PCR reads anew with MiXCR; each CDR3 protein has one entry. This table has 300,000 to 500,000 distinct CDR3 sequences, about a fifth appearing once. From germline, CDR1 is MDHEN and CDR2 SYDVKM. The CDR3 loop spans 19 amino acids. The germline V and J ends were trimmed by 5 bases and 4 bases, with 28 bases remaining between them. Stated time point: persistent/refractory GD, antithyroid drugs over 5 years with positive TRAb. Following extraction of RNA from PBMCs, that RNA was used to make the TCR library. One endocrinology department in Xi'an, China, was where patients came from. As concerns this clonotype: Its specificity is not known.

The TCR originated in a female donor with Graves disease. This chain links TRBV28 with TRBJ2-3; possibly TRBD1 for D (6 bases). The input for sequencing was peripheral blood mononuclear cells (PBMCs), taken when the disease was refractory, from a patient treated with antithyroid drugs. This chain's CDR3 is CASSPSSPTTGHRADTQYF. The CDR3 coding sequence is TGTGCCAGCAGTCCCTCATCCCCTACAACAGGGCATAGGGCAGATACGCAGTATTTT.